A selection of T cell receptor beta chains follows, all from one sample in a study of cytomegalovirus exposure and HLA in healthy donors. Here immunoSEQ multiplex PCR was the method, and the copy in TCRdb shows in-frame clones only, minus some. Among approximately 150,000 clones listed, more than 75% were seen once. The specimen sequenced was PBMCs. Every receptor here comes from a man younger than 30 in good health and CMV-seropositive. CDR3s include the opening cysteine and the closing phenylalanine or tryptophan. A D gene is named only where the DNA matches it firmly. Not every row has a clone size; where given, it reads once, few, many or a size class.

J | D | size | V | DNA | CDR3
TRBJ2-3 | . | . | TRBV11-2 | TGTGCCAGCAGCTTCAGGGTGGCAGATACGCAGTATTTT | CASSFRVADTQYF
TRBJ2-3 | TRBD1 | . | TRBV4-2 | TGTGCCAGCAGCCAGGCTAGACAGGGGACAATAGATACGCAGTATTTT | CASSQARQGTIDTQYF
TRBJ2-2 | . | . | TRBV6-1 | TGTGCCAGCAGTGTCACCCGCCAGGGAAACACCGGGGAGCTGTTTTTT | CASSVTRQGNTGELFF
TRBJ1-1 | . | once | TRBV19 | TGTGCCAGTAGTATGGGCAAATACACTGAAGCTTTCTTT | CASSMGKYTEAFF
TRBJ2-6 | TRBD1 | . | TRBV27 | TGTGCCAGCAATAGACAGGGTAGCACTGGGGCCAACGTCCTGACTTTC | CASNRQGSTGANVLTF
TRBJ1-3 | . | few | TRBV10-3 | TGTGCCATCAGTGAGTCGAGCAGGGAGGACACCATATATTTT | CAISESSREDTIYF
TRBJ2-1 | . | . | TRBV7-2 | TGTGCCAGCAGCTTAGTCCGGGGAGTAATCTACAATGAGCAGTTCTTC | CASSLVRGVIYNEQFF
TRBJ1-6 | TRBD1 | . | TRBV6-5 | TGTGCCAGCAGTTTCCTACCGGGACAGGGGAACTCACCCCTCCACTTT | CASSFLPGQGNSPLHF
TRBJ2-3 | . | few | TRBV25-1 | TGTGCCAGCGTCGGGGTGGATACGCAGTATTTT | CASVGVDTQYF
TRBJ1-2 | TRBD1 | few | TRBV27 | TGTGCCAGCAGCCCTACAGGGGGTTATGGCTACACCTTC | CASSPTGGYGYTF
TRBJ2-7 | . | . | TRBV7-2 | TGTGCCAGCAGCTTTACCTCCGGGAAACCGGGCGAGCAGTACTTC | CASSFTSGKPGEQYF
TRBJ2-1 | . | . | TRBV7-9 | TGTGCCAGCAGCTTAGTGGGCGGGGGCGCATACAATGAGCAGTTCTTC | CASSLVGGGAYNEQFF
TRBJ2-7 | TRBD2 | many | TRBV16 | TGTGCCAGCAGCCAATCGGTGCCAGGGAGGGTCTACGAGCAGTACTTC | CASSQSVPGRVYEQYF
TRBJ2-1 | . | . | TRBV7-9 | TGTGCCAGCAGCTTAGACGTGGTACAGAATGAGCAGTTCTTC | CASSLDVVQNEQFF
TRBJ2-3 | TRBD2 | . | TRBV11-3 | TGTGCCAGCAGCCCAGCGGGGCCGGCAGATACGCAGTATTTT | CASSPAGPADTQYF
TRBJ2-1 | TRBD2 | . | TRBV7-9 | TGTGCCAGCAGCCCCGGACTAGCGGGAGGGTGGAATGAGCAGTTCTTC | CASSPGLAGGWNEQFF
TRBJ2-5 | . | . | TRBV9 | TGTGCCAGCACCACTACAGGGCGGGAGGAGACCCAGTACTTC | CASTTTGREETQYF
TRBJ2-1 | TRBD2 | . | TRBV2 | TGTGCCAGCAGCGGGACTAGGGGTGGCGACGAGCAGTTCTTC | CASSGTRGGDEQFF
TRBJ2-7 | TRBD2 | . | TRBV27 | TGTGCCAGCAGTTTGCCCCGGACTAGCGGTGGGTACGAGCAGTACTTC | CASSLPRTSGGYEQYF
TRBJ1-1 | . | . | TRBV12-5 | TGTGCTAGTGGTTTGGACAGTATGAACACTGAAGCTTTCTTT | CASGLDSMNTEAFF
TRBJ2-7 | TRBD1 | . | TRBV2 | TGTGCCAGCAGGGCCGGGACAGGGTACTCCTACGAGCAGTACTTC | CASRAGTGYSYEQYF
TRBJ2-2 | . | . | TRBV5-8 | TGTGCCAGCAGCTGGGGAGGCGCGAGCGGGGAGCTGTTTTTT | CASSWGGASGELFF
TRBJ2-1 | TRBD2 | . | TRBV7-8 | TGTGCCAGCAGCCTACGACCGGACACTGGGCAGGTGTGGCGGGGGGACAATGAGCAGTTCTTC | CASSLRPDTGQVWRGDNEQFF
TRBJ2-3 | . | . | TRBV7-3 | TGTGCCAGCAGCCCTCAGGCAGGGAAAGGAAGCGCAGATACGCAGTATTTT | CASSPQAGKGSADTQYF
TRBJ2-7 | . | . | TRBV19 | TGTGCCAGTAGTATTGGAGGGACGGCCTACGAGCAGTACTTC | CASSIGGTAYEQYF
TRBJ2-3 | . | . | TRBV29-1 | TGCAGCGTTGAAGCGGTGGCGCAGTATTTT | CSVEAVAQYF
TRBJ2-3 | TRBD2 | . | TRBV9 | TGTGCCAGCAGCGCCTGGAGAGGACTAGCAGCAGATACGCAGTATTTT | CASSAWRGLAADTQYF
TRBJ2-5 | . | once | TRBV4-2 | TGTGCCAGCAGCCAAACTCCTCGGGGGGAGACCCAGTACTTC | CASSQTPRGETQYF
TRBJ2-3 | . | once | TRBV7-7 | TGTGCTAGCAGCTTATCGCCGGGTTCTAGCACAGATACGCAGTATTTT | CASSLSPGSSTDTQYF
TRBJ1-1 | . | . | TRBV7-9 | TGTGCCAGCAGTCCCCTCTCAGGAACCCGGGGGAACACTGAAGCTTTCTTT | CASSPLSGTRGNTEAFF
TRBJ2-1 | . | . | TRBV19 | TGTGCCAGTAGTATGGGGAGCTCCTACAATGAGCAGTTCTTC | CASSMGSSYNEQFF
TRBJ1-1 | . | . | TRBV29-1 | TGCAGCGTTTCCGGGGTCCCAAACACTGAAGCTTTCTTT | CSVSGVPNTEAFF
TRBJ2-7 | TRBD1 | many | TRBV6-1 | TGTGCCAGCAGGGGGGGGACAGGGAGGTACGAGCAGTACTTC | CASRGGTGRYEQYF
TRBJ2-7 | TRBD1 | . | TRBV5-8 | TGTGCCAGCACCCTTGGGGACAGCGAGAGCTCCTACGAGCAGTACTTC | CASTLGDSESSYEQYF
TRBJ1-1 | TRBD1 | . | TRBV5-1 | TGCGCCAGCAGCGCAGGGGGCGCGAGCACTGAAGCTTTCTTT | CASSAGGASTEAFF
TRBJ2-7 | TRBD2 | . | TRBV7-2 | TGTGCCAGCAGCCGGACTAGTGGCTACGAGCAGTACTTC | CASSRTSGYEQYF
TRBJ1-4 | TRBD1 | . | TRBV6-1 | TGTGCCAGCAGTGAAATGTGGGGGGGGACAGGGGCTAGGTATGAAAAACTGTTTTTT | CASSEMWGGTGARYEKLFF
TRBJ1-1 | TRBD1 | few | TRBV2 | TGTGCCAGCAGTACTAGTTTGACAGGGGCTGAAGCTTTCTTT | CASSTSLTGAEAFF
TRBJ1-2 | . | . | TRBV2 | TGTGCCAGCAGCCTAGGGGGTAACTATGGCTACACCTTC | CASSLGGNYGYTF
TRBJ1-2 | . | . | TRBV4-2 | TGTGCCAGCAGCCAAGACAGATGGCCGCCCAGCTATGGCTACACCTTC | CASSQDRWPPSYGYTF
TRBJ2-3 | TRBD2 | . | TRBV7-6 | TGTGCCAGCAGCACACTAGCGGGGGGGTCAGCTACGCAGTATTTT | CASSTLAGGSATQYF